This TCR beta chain was captured by sequencing in a study of metastatic and nonmetastatic thyroid tumors. On the study more broadly: Blood and tumor or nodule tissue repertoires from malignant and benign thyroid patients were compared. General study findings and limits: Malignant thyroid tumors reportedly exceeded benign nodules significantly in TCR beta diversity, with the difference appearing in blood and tumor.

Germline V gene data show CDR1 as SGDLS and CDR2 as YYNGEE. V was trimmed by 1 base and J by 1 base, leaving 5 bases between them. The CDR3 contains 13 residues. The sample holds many counts of this clone. The antigen remains undetermined. Thyroid surgery had not been preceded by any treatment in any patient. Authors' methods: It was from CDR3 differences across clinicopathological groups that a distant-metastasis classifier for papillary thyroid cancer was built. TCRdb reanalyzed the PCR reads with MiXCR. The V and J calls come from TCRdb's annotation, not from the publication. The table lists about 90,000 clones, 8.6% of them singletons, with under 9% in the top ten.

The chain links TRBV9 to TRBJ1-1; D gene ambiguous. Sequencing was performed on blood. This TCR derives from a female donor with papillary thyroid cancer or a benign thyroid nodule (not recorded which). Some clones in this sample may be carry-over from other donors' samples. DNA of the CDR3: TGTGCCAGCAGCGTACAAAGGAACACTGAAGCTTTCTTT. Translation: CASSVQRNTEAFF.